These 6 T cell receptor beta chains came from one sample sequenced in a study of T cells in Graves' hyperthyroidism and ophthalmopathy. What was amplified from RNA transcripts were TCR beta CDR3 regions. Carried out on the TCR CDR3, a first-round RT-PCR used the HTBI primer set. TCRdb used MiXCR to reprocess the multiplex PCR reads, holding one entry per CDR3 protein. The table lists some 500,000 distinct CDR3 sequences, approximately 14% of them singletons. The sequenced material came from blood. These receptors were obtained from a woman between 18 and 29 years old with Graves' hyperthyroidism.

This clonotype has ten or more counts. The rearrangement links TRBV27 to TRBJ2-7, with D perhaps TRBD2 (7 bases). The germline V gene encodes CDR1 MNHEY and CDR2 SMNVEV (reference sequence). The CDR3 consists of 15 residues. The germline V and J ends were trimmed by 3 bases and 1 base, with 13 bases remaining between them. CDR3 DNA: TGTGCCAGCAGTTTGGAGGGGGGGGGGTCCTACGAGCAGTACGTC. Protein sequence: CASSLEGGGSYEQYV.

This clonotype was observed many times. The gene calls are TRBV27 and TRBJ1-1; 8 nucleotides match TRBD1. CDR1 is MNHEY and CDR2 is SMNVEV in the germline V gene (reference sequence). Trimming at V came to 5 bases and at J to 6 bases, leaving 14 bases not matched to a gene. The CDR3 is made up of 16 amino acids. This CDR3 is CASSPRQGRGEAEAFF. The CDR3, as DNA: TGTGCCAGCAGTCCCCGACAGGGGAGAGGAGAGGCTGAAGCTTTCTTT.

This clonotype came up a few times. The chain uses TRBV30 and TRBJ1-5; D unresolved. Trimming left V 3 bases short and J 5 bases short, with 11 bases between. The germline V gene has CDR1 GTSNPN and CDR2 SVGIG (reference sequence). CDR3 size: 13 residues. The CDR3, as DNA: TGTGCCTGGAGCGCTGGGCGTGATCAGCCCCAGCATTTT. It encodes CAWSAGRDQPQHF.

V is TRBV7-8 and J is TRBJ2-1; 7 bases line up with TRBD2. CDR1 is SGHVS and CDR2 is FQNEAQ in the germline V gene. The CDR3 runs 16 residues. J lost 9 bases, V lost 5 bases, and 16 bases had no gene match. The CDR3 DNA follows: TGTGCCAGCAGCCCCGGGGGGTGGGGGAGAATGGGTGAGCAGTTCTTC. This encodes CASSPGGWGRMGEQFF.

This clonotype appeared a few times. The chain couples TRBV19 to TRBJ2-2; D gene ambiguous. Germline CDR1 and CDR2: LNHDA and SQIVND (reference sequence). The CDR3 extends over 14 amino acids. V lost 8 bases and J lost 4, with 14 bases in between. Here the CDR3 reads CASSFELSTGELFF. The CDR3 DNA is TGTGCCAGTTCCTTCGAGCTTTCCACCGGGGAGCTGTTTTTT.

V usage is TRBV6-1 and J usage is TRBJ2-4; 10 bases are shared with TRBD2. Germline CDR1 and CDR2: MNHNS and SASEGT. The CDR3 spans 15 residues. V dropped 6 bases and J dropped 6; count of bases not matched to a gene: 8. CDR3 in DNA: TGTGCCAGCAGGATTGAAGCGGGAGGGGGAAACATTCAGTACTTC. Amino acids: CASRIEAGGGNIQYF.